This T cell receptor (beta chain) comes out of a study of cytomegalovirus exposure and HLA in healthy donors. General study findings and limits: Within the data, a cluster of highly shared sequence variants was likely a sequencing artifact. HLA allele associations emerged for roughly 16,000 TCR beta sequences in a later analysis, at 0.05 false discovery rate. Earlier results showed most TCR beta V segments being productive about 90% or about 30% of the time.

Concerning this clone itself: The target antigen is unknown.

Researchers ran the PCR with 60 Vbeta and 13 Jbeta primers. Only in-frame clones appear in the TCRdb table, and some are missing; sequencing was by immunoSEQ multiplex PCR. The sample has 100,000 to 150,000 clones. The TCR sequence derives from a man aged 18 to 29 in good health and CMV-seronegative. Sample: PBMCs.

DNA for the CDR3: TGTGCCAGTACCCGGACAGGTATCGGGTATGGCTACACCTTC. Residues: CASTRTGIGYGYTF. The rearrangement uses TRBV19 and TRBJ1-2; TRBD1 agrees at 7 bases. Germline assignment: CDR1 LNHDA and CDR2 SQIVND (reference sequence). Unmatched junction bases numbered 10, after V lost 7 bases and J lost 5 bases. This CDR3 comprises 14 residues.